Listed below are T cell receptor beta chains from one sample, sequenced in a study of CD8+CD57+ T cells in acquired aplastic anemia. TCRdb reprocessed the reads with MiXCR, giving one entry per CDR3 protein. This table has around 50,000 distinct CDR3 sequences, roughly three fifths appearing once. The sequencing sample was made of sorted CD4+, CD8+, or CD8+CD57+ T cells (not recorded which) from PBMCs. All receptors come from a human donor with aplastic anemia. CDR3s include the opening cysteine and the closing phenylalanine or tryptophan. D genes are given only for firm matches. Only some rows state a clone size, as once, few, many or a class for expanded clones.

j_gene: TRBJ1-1
v_gene: TRBV10-2
d_gene: NA
abundance: few
CDR3nt: TGCGCCAGCAGTGAGGGGAACACTGAAGCTTTCTTT
CDR3aa: CASSEGNTEAFF

j_gene: TRBJ2-3
v_gene: TRBV19
d_gene: NA
abundance: few
CDR3nt: TGTGCCAGTAGTATAGCCCTGGGGGCCGTTACGCAGTATTTT
CDR3aa: CASSIALGAVTQYF

j_gene: TRBJ1-2
v_gene: TRBV20-1
d_gene: NA
abundance: once
CDR3nt: TGCAGTGCTAGAGATGGATCCTCTACCGCACGGCGAGGCTACACCTTC
CDR3aa: CSARDGSSTARRGYTF

j_gene: TRBJ1-6
v_gene: TRBV6-2/TRBV6-3
d_gene: TRBD1
abundance: many
CDR3nt: TGTGCCAGCAGTTACCTGGACAGGGCACCTAATTCACCCCTCCACTTT
CDR3aa: CASSYLDRAPNSPLHF

j_gene: TRBJ1-6
v_gene: TRBV4-3
d_gene: TRBD1
abundance: many
CDR3nt: TGCGCCAGCAGCCAAGATTGGAGGGGGCCTTCACCCCTCCACTTT
CDR3aa: CASSQDWRGPSPLHF

j_gene: TRBJ2-5
v_gene: TRBV5-1
d_gene: NA
abundance: many
CDR3nt: TGCGCCAGCAGCTTGGCGGCAGCCCATCAAGAGACCCAGTACTTC
CDR3aa: CASSLAAAHQETQYF

j_gene: TRBJ1-1
v_gene: TRBV10-3
d_gene: NA
abundance: NA
CDR3nt: TGTGCCACGGGGAGGGGAGAGACTGAAGCTTTCTTT
CDR3aa: CATGRGETEAFF

j_gene: TRBJ2-2
v_gene: TRBV11-2
d_gene: TRBD1
abundance: many
CDR3nt: TGTGCCAGCAGCCATCCGGGACAGGGGTTAACCGGGGAGCTGTTTTTT
CDR3aa: CASSHPGQGLTGELFF

j_gene: TRBJ2-7
v_gene: TRBV29-1
d_gene: NA
abundance: NA
CDR3nt: TGCAGCGTTGAAGATCACCGGGCCGGCTACGAGCAGTACTTC
CDR3aa: CSVEDHRAGYEQYF

j_gene: TRBJ2-7
v_gene: TRBV10-2
d_gene: NA
abundance: NA
CDR3nt: TGCGCCAGCAGTGAAAGTTGGGGAAACCCCTACGAGCAGTACTTC
CDR3aa: CASSESWGNPYEQYF

j_gene: TRBJ2-7
v_gene: TRBV5-1
d_gene: TRBD1
abundance: NA
CDR3nt: TGCGCCAGCAGCTTGCAATATGGGACAGGCTCCAACGAGCAGTACTTC
CDR3aa: CASSLQYGTGSNEQYF

j_gene: TRBJ2-1
v_gene: TRBV7-9
d_gene: TRBD1
abundance: many
CDR3nt: TGTGCCAGCACCGTTCCGGGACAGCTCTCCAATGAGCAGTTCTTC
CDR3aa: CASTVPGQLSNEQFF

j_gene: TRBJ2-3
v_gene: TRBV24-1
d_gene: NA
abundance: once
CDR3nt: TGTGCCACCAGTGATTCTCCCCAGACAGATACGCAGTATTTT
CDR3aa: CATSDSPQTDTQYF

j_gene: TRBJ1-2
v_gene: TRBV28
d_gene: TRBD1
abundance: NA
CDR3nt: TGTGCCAGCAGTGGTTACGGGACAGCCCTCTATGGCTACACCTTC
CDR3aa: CASSGYGTALYGYTF

j_gene: TRBJ2-7
v_gene: TRBV29-1
d_gene: TRBD1
abundance: NA
CDR3nt: TGCAGCGCACGGACAGGGTGGGACGAGCAGTACTTC
CDR3aa: CSARTGWDEQYF

j_gene: TRBJ1-5
v_gene: TRBV19
d_gene: NA
abundance: NA
CDR3nt: TGTGCCAGTAGTTCCCAACGGGGCAATCAGCCCCAGCATTTT
CDR3aa: CASSSQRGNQPQHF

j_gene: TRBJ1-1
v_gene: TRBV19
d_gene: NA
abundance: NA
CDR3nt: TGTGCCAGTAGTTGGGGACGGGTGAACACTGAAGCTTTCTTT
CDR3aa: CASSWGRVNTEAFF

j_gene: TRBJ2-1
v_gene: TRBV7-2
d_gene: TRBD2
abundance: NA
CDR3nt: TGTGCCAGCACCTCGACTAGCGGGGGGGACAATGAGCAGTTCTTC
CDR3aa: CASTSTSGGDNEQFF

j_gene: TRBJ1-4
v_gene: TRBV15
d_gene: TRBD1
abundance: once
CDR3nt: TGTGCCACCAGCAGAGACGGACAGGGGCTCGAAAAACTGTTTTTT
CDR3aa: CATSRDGQGLEKLFF

j_gene: TRBJ1-1
v_gene: TRBV9
d_gene: NA
abundance: many
CDR3nt: TGTGCCAGCAGCGTCGTCCGAGAAAACACTGAAGCTTTCTTT
CDR3aa: CASSVVRENTEAFF

j_gene: TRBJ1-5
v_gene: TRBV19
d_gene: NA
abundance: NA
CDR3nt: TGTGCCGGATCACAGGGAGGTCATAGCAATCAGCCCCAGCATTTT
CDR3aa: CAGSQGGHSNQPQHF

j_gene: TRBJ1-1
v_gene: TRBV10-3
d_gene: NA
abundance: NA
CDR3nt: TGTGCCATCAGTGATGTGGTCGGATCCACTGAAGCTTTCTTT
CDR3aa: CAISDVVGSTEAFF

j_gene: TRBJ2-3
v_gene: TRBV24-1
d_gene: NA
abundance: NA
CDR3nt: TGTGCCACCAGTGACCGGACTAGCACAGATACGCAGTATTTT
CDR3aa: CATSDRTSTDTQYF

j_gene: TRBJ2-7
v_gene: TRBV15
d_gene: NA
abundance: few
CDR3nt: TGTGCCACCAGCGCGCGGACGGGGAACTACGAGCAGTACTTC
CDR3aa: CATSARTGNYEQYF

j_gene: TRBJ1-1
v_gene: TRBV15
d_gene: NA
abundance: NA
CDR3nt: TGTGCCACCAGCAGAGGAGCCCACTGGGGTGAGGACACTGAAGCTTTCTTT
CDR3aa: CATSRGAHWGEDTEAFF

j_gene: TRBJ2-7
v_gene: TRBV7-9
d_gene: NA
abundance: NA
CDR3nt: TGTGCCAGCAGTCGAGAATACGAGCAGTACTTC
CDR3aa: CASSREYEQYF

j_gene: TRBJ1-5
v_gene: TRBV20-1
d_gene: TRBD1
abundance: NA
CDR3nt: TGCAGTGCGGGGACAGGTTACAATCAGCCCCAGCATTTT
CDR3aa: CSAGTGYNQPQHF

j_gene: TRBJ1-1
v_gene: TRBV10-3
d_gene: NA
abundance: once
CDR3nt: TGTGCCATCCGTACGAACGCTGAAGCTTTCTTT
CDR3aa: CAIRTNAEAFF

j_gene: TRBJ2-7
v_gene: TRBV2
d_gene: NA
abundance: NA
CDR3nt: TGTGCCAGCAGACAGGTTGGCTACGAGCAGTACTTC
CDR3aa: CASRQVGYEQYF

j_gene: TRBJ1-5
v_gene: TRBV28
d_gene: TRBD1
abundance: large
CDR3nt: TGTGCCAGCAGTCTACAGGGGATTTGGCAGCCCCAGCATTTT
CDR3aa: CASSLQGIWQPQHF

j_gene: TRBJ2-3
v_gene: TRBV11-1
d_gene: TRBD2
abundance: NA
CDR3nt: TGTGCCAGCAGCTTAGTGTCAACGGGAGGTCCCGATACGCAGTATTTT
CDR3aa: CASSLVSTGGPDTQYF

j_gene: TRBJ1-5
v_gene: TRBV12-3/TRBV12-4
d_gene: NA
abundance: NA
CDR3nt: TGTGCCAGCAGTTTCCGGACAGAGCTTAGCAATCAGCCCCAGCATTTT
CDR3aa: CASSFRTELSNQPQHF

j_gene: TRBJ1-1
v_gene: TRBV7-8
d_gene: NA
abundance: many
CDR3nt: TGTGCCAGCAGCACCCCGGAGGGGTTTCTCACTGAAGCTTTCTTT
CDR3aa: CASSTPEGFLTEAFF

j_gene: TRBJ1-3
v_gene: TRBV14
d_gene: NA
abundance: many
CDR3nt: TGTGCCAGCAGCCAAGAATGGCCTGGAAACACCATATATTTT
CDR3aa: CASSQEWPGNTIYF

j_gene: TRBJ1-1
v_gene: TRBV7-6
d_gene: NA
abundance: many
CDR3nt: TGTGCCAGCAGCTTAGGAGGATCGAACACTGAAGCTTTCTTT
CDR3aa: CASSLGGSNTEAFF

j_gene: TRBJ1-4
v_gene: TRBV7-2
d_gene: NA
abundance: NA
CDR3nt: TGTGCCAGCAGCCCCACCCAGGGGGAAAAACTGTTTTTT
CDR3aa: CASSPTQGEKLFF

j_gene: TRBJ2-7
v_gene: TRBV7-9
d_gene: NA
abundance: NA
CDR3nt: TGTGCCAGCAGCTTCTCATGGGGCGAGCAGTACTTC
CDR3aa: CASSFSWGEQYF

j_gene: TRBJ2-7
v_gene: TRBV10-1
d_gene: NA
abundance: NA
CDR3nt: TGCGCCAGCAGTGAGAGGGCAGAACTTACCTACGAGCAGTACTTC
CDR3aa: CASSERAELTYEQYF

j_gene: TRBJ2-5
v_gene: TRBV5-6
d_gene: TRBD2
abundance: NA
CDR3nt: TGTGCCAGCAGCTCCATGATTAGCGGGGACACGGGGACCCAGTACTTC
CDR3aa: CASSSMISGDTGTQYF

j_gene: TRBJ2-7
v_gene: TRBV7-8
d_gene: NA
abundance: few
CDR3nt: TGTGCCAGCAGCACCCCCTACAAACCCTACGAGCAGTACTTC
CDR3aa: CASSTPYKPYEQYF

j_gene: TRBJ2-3
v_gene: TRBV10-2
d_gene: NA
abundance: NA
CDR3nt: TGCGCCAGCAGTGACGGGAGTCCAGATACGCAGTATTTT
CDR3aa: CASSDGSPDTQYF

j_gene: TRBJ2-2
v_gene: TRBV7-2
d_gene: NA
abundance: NA
CDR3nt: TGTGCCAGCAGCTTAGTATCCACCGGGGAGCTGTTTTTT
CDR3aa: CASSLVSTGELFF

j_gene: TRBJ1-1
v_gene: TRBV10-2
d_gene: NA
abundance: medium-sized
CDR3nt: TGCGCCAGCGGACGGGGGACTGAAGCTTTCTTT
CDR3aa: CASGRGTEAFF

j_gene: TRBJ1-2
v_gene: TRBV6-2/TRBV6-3
d_gene: NA
abundance: NA
CDR3nt: TGTGCCAGCTCGGGACTGCTTGGCTACACCTTC
CDR3aa: CASSGLLGYTF

j_gene: TRBJ1-6
v_gene: TRBV15
d_gene: TRBD1
abundance: few
CDR3nt: TGTGCCACCAGCAGGGGGACAGGGGACCACTCACCCCTCCACTTT
CDR3aa: CATSRGTGDHSPLHF

j_gene: TRBJ1-1
v_gene: TRBV29-1
d_gene: NA
abundance: NA
CDR3nt: TGCAGCGGGGCGCTTGTCACTGAAGCTTTCTTT
CDR3aa: CSGALVTEAFF

j_gene: TRBJ2-5
v_gene: TRBV10-3
d_gene: NA
abundance: NA
CDR3nt: TGTGCCATAACCCGGGACCCTCAAGAGACCCAGTACTTC
CDR3aa: CAITRDPQETQYF

j_gene: TRBJ2-7
v_gene: TRBV4-2
d_gene: NA
abundance: many
CDR3nt: TGTGCCAGCAGCCAAGGGGTATACGAGCAGTACTTC
CDR3aa: CASSQGVYEQYF

j_gene: TRBJ2-1
v_gene: TRBV4-1
d_gene: NA
abundance: NA
CDR3nt: TGCGCCAGCAGCCAGACCGGGGCCAATGAGCAGTTCTTC
CDR3aa: CASSQTGANEQFF